This entry lists 28 T cell receptor beta chains sequenced from one sample in a study of T cells of healthy individuals. TCRdb recomputed calls from the 5' RACE reads with MiXCR, one row per CDR3 protein. The table shows nearly 100,000 distinct CDR3 sequences, with roughly 15% occurring only once. These receptors all stem from a human donor in good health.

This clonotype occurred many times. The chain recombines TRBV2 with TRBJ1-2, with a tentative D call TRBD1 (5 bases). This CDR3 has 14 residues. Germline CDR1 SNHLY, CDR2 FYNNEI. Trimming removed 8 bases at V and 5 bases at J, with 18 bases between. This CDR3 is CASAVRQGFYGYTF. The DNA for the CDR3 is TGTGCCAGCGCCGTGAGGCAGGGCTTTTATGGCTACACCTTC.

The chain joins TRBV6-2 or TRBV6-3 to TRBJ1-5; no definite D call. The ends were cut back, 6 bases at V and 3 bases at J, with 12 bases in the middle. The CDR3 has 14 residues. Germline lookup yields CDR1 MNHEY and CDR2 SVGEGT. The CDR3 nucleotides are TGTGCCAGCAGCCCAGGACGGAACAATCAGCCCCAGCATTTT. It is translated as CASSPGRNNQPQHF.

The table lists this clonotype with a few counts. The chain couples TRBV3-1 to TRBJ1-5, with no clear D. Germline V gene data show CDR1 as LGHDT and CDR2 as YNNKEL (reference sequence). CDR3 length: 13 residues. V gave up 1 base and J gave up 6 bases, with 7 bases separating them. The CDR3 bases are TGTGCCAGCAGCCAAGGGAATGGTCAGCCCCAGCATTTT. Translation gives CASSQGNGQPQHF.

This clonotype was counted at least ten times. J is TRBJ2-7 and V is TRBV28; 10 nucleotides line up with TRBD2. V was pared by 11 bases and J by 3 bases, with 4 bases of the junction left unmatched. CDR1 and CDR2 (germline): MDHEN, SYDVKM. This CDR3 region has 12 residues. In nucleotides, the CDR3 is TGTGCCGTATCTAGCGGGGGCTACGAGCAGTACTTC. Its protein is CAVSSGGYEQYF.

This clonotype has a handful of counts. This chain links TRBV12-3 or TRBV12-4 with TRBJ1-4; possibly TRBD1 for D (5 bases). Trimming cost V 5 bases and J 11 bases, with 15 bases left between them. This CDR3 has 13 residues. The chain's CDR3 is CASSRTGPEKLFF. The CDR3 nucleotides are TGTGCCAGCAGTCGGACGGGGCCGGAGAAACTGTTTTTT.

The rearrangement links TRBV20-1 to TRBJ1-1, with TRBD1 identical over 9 bases. Trimming removed 6 bases from V and 0 bases from J; junction bases left unmatched: 14. Germline CDR1 reads DFQATT; CDR2 reads SNEGSKA (reference sequence). CDR3 length: 17 amino acids. CDR3 in amino acids: CSARLDRGRGMNTEAFF. The CDR3 nucleotides read TGCAGTGCCCGACTGGACAGGGGAAGAGGGATGAACACTGAAGCTTTCTTT.

This clonotype was recorded a few times. The CDR3 coding sequence is TGTGCCAGCAGCCAAGATAACAGGGTCTATGGCTACACCTTC. It translates to CASSQDNRVYGYTF. The chain links TRBV3-1 to TRBJ1-2, with a weak D call TRBD1 (6 bases). The V end was cut by 0 bases, the J end by 4 bases, with 9 bases between. CDR3 length: 14 amino acids. Per the germline V gene, CDR1 is LGHDT and CDR2 is YNNKEL (reference sequence).

The rearrangement joins TRBV28 to TRBJ2-3; TRBD2 agrees at 8 bases. The CDR3 runs to 15 residues. The junction had 11 bases not matched to a gene; V was cut back by 5 bases and J by 7 bases. The V gene's germline CDR1 is MDHEN and CDR2 SYDVKM. The CDR3 reads CASSQWGLVGNTQYF. As DNA, the CDR3 is TGTGCCAGCAGTCAATGGGGACTAGTGGGAAATACGCAGTATTTT. Supplemented by reference TRBV28 and TRBJ2-3, the full variable domain reads DVKVTQSSRYLVKRTGEKVFLECVQDMDHENMFWYRQDPGLGLRLIYFSYDVKMKEKGDIPEGYSVSREKKERFSLILESASTNQTSMYLCASSQWGLVGNTQYFGPGTRLTVL.

This clonotype was seen many times. This sequence joins TRBV12-3 or TRBV12-4 and TRBJ2-1, with 8 bases that match TRBD2. CDR3 length equals 13 residues. V gave up 6 bases and J gave up 10 bases; unmatched junction bases: 8. The CDR3 DNA follows: TGTGCCAGCAGCCTAGGACTAGCCTACGAGCAGTTCTTC. It translates to CASSLGLAYEQFF.

The chain couples TRBV19 to TRBJ2-1; 8 nucleotides line up with TRBD1. The junction had 9 bases not matched to a gene; V was cut back by 3 bases and J by 8 bases. This CDR3 is 15 amino acids long. Germline values: CDR1 LNHDA, CDR2 SQIVND (reference sequence). DNA for the CDR3: TGTGCCAGTAGTATGTGGACAGGGAGGTACGATGAGCAGTTCTTC. Encoded protein: CASSMWTGRYDEQFF.

This chain connects TRBV6-2 or TRBV6-3 to TRBJ1-5; 8 nucleotides align to TRBD1. The ends lost 6 bases at V and 12 bases at J; junction bases unmatched: 10. This CDR3 has 13 residues. Germline assignment: CDR1 MNHEY and CDR2 SVGEGT. The CDR3 spells CASRMTGEMGQHF. CDR3 nucleotide sequence: TGTGCCAGCAGGATGACAGGGGAAATGGGCCAGCATTTT.

This clonotype was counted many times. The chain employs TRBV20-1 and TRBJ1-3; D possibly corresponds to TRBD1 (6 bases). Deletions cut 0 bases from V and 3 bases from J, with 18 bases between. The CDR3 has 17 amino acids. Germline loops: CDR1 DFQATT, CDR2 SNEGSKA (reference sequence). The DNA for the CDR3 is TGCAGTGCTAGAGATCCAAACAGGGTTTCATTTGGAAACACCATATATTTT. Its translation: CSARDPNRVSFGNTIYF.

The sample holds a few counts of this clonotype. The V gene is TRBV4-2, the J gene TRBJ2-7; D not certain. Germline CDR1 reads LGHNA; CDR2 reads YNFKEQ. Trimming left V 6 bases short and J 1 base short, with 7 bases between. CDR3 length: 12 residues. The CDR3 protein is CASSDLSYEQYF. The DNA for the CDR3 is TGTGCCAGCAGTGATCTGTCCTACGAGCAGTACTTC.

This clonotype was observed at least ten times. The rearrangement links TRBV6-2 or TRBV6-3 to TRBJ2-3, with 10 positions matching TRBD2. The ends lost 0 bases at V and 4 bases at J; junction bases unmatched: 7. The germline V gene has CDR1 MNHEY and CDR2 SVGEGT. The CDR3 totals 17 residues. The CDR3 is CASSYSRLAGPADTQYF. The CDR3 DNA reads TGTGCCAGCAGTTACTCGAGACTAGCGGGCCCGGCAGATACGCAGTATTTT.

This chain connects TRBV10-3 to TRBJ1-1; no clear D gene. Germline values: CDR1 ENHRY, CDR2 SYGVKD. Trimming removed 4 bases from V and 3 bases from J, with 12 bases in between. CDR3 size: 14 residues. This chain's CDR3 is CAISGNSPDTEAFF. The CDR3 DNA follows: TGTGCCATCAGTGGAAATTCCCCGGACACTGAAGCTTTCTTT.

Points on this clonotype: A read error may account for a junction end that differs from germline. CDR3 DNA: TGTGCCAGCACCGATACTAATAGCAATCAGCCCAAGCATTTT. Translating gives CASTDTNSNQPKHF. The chain links TRBV6-6 to TRBJ1-5; unclear D gene. Germline CDR1 reads MNHNY; CDR2 reads SVGAGI (reference sequence). The CDR3 loop spans 14 amino acids.

The V and J genes are TRBV29-1 and TRBJ1-1; D unclear. V lost 5 bases, J lost 5 bases, and 18 bases lay in between. This CDR3 contains 14 residues. Germline V gene lookup returns CDR1 SQVTM and CDR2 ANQGSEA. The CDR3 loop is CSVLKRESSTEAFF. CDR3 coding DNA: TGCAGCGTTTTAAAGAGGGAGAGCAGTACTGAAGCTTTCTTT.

V usage is TRBV6-5 and J usage is TRBJ2-1; 9 positions match TRBD1. Losses at the gene ends were 6 bases for V and 4 bases for J; bases not matched to a gene: 13. The germline CDR1 and CDR2 sequences are MNHEY and SVGAGI. This CDR3 is 17 amino acids long. CDR3 sequence reads: CASRHKPGQGPYNEQFF. The CDR3 bases are TGTGCCAGCAGGCACAAACCGGGACAGGGCCCATACAATGAGCAGTTCTTC.

This clonotype came up a few times. The J gene is TRBJ1-4, the V gene TRBV28; D perhaps matches TRBD1 (5 bases). The CDR3 has 14 residues. In germline, CDR1 is MDHEN, CDR2 SYDVKM. Between the trimmed V and J ends, which lost 7 bases and 2 bases, there was a span of 11 bases. The CDR3 protein is CASISRATNEKLFF. In DNA form, the CDR3 reads TGTGCCAGCATCTCCAGGGCTACTAATGAAAAACTGTTTTTT.

This clonotype was detected ten times or more. The V and J genes are TRBV6-4 and TRBJ2-1, with D tentatively TRBD1 (6 bases). V was shortened by 7 bases and J by 1 base, with 20 bases between the two germline ends. Per the germline V gene, CDR1 is MRHNA and CDR2 is SNTAGT. The length of the CDR3 is 17 residues. CDR3 sequence reads: CASNHTGYPISYNEQFF. DNA of the CDR3: TGTGCCAGCAATCATACAGGGTATCCAATTTCCTACAATGAGCAGTTCTTC.

V gene TRBV9 combines with J gene TRBJ2-7; no reliable D call. CDR3 length: 12 residues. The V and J ends lost 3 bases and 2 bases respectively, with 6 bases between them. Germline CDR1 SGDLS, CDR2 YYNGEE. Here the CDR3 reads CASSANTYEQYF. The CDR3 DNA reads TGTGCCAGCAGCGCGAACACCTACGAGCAGTACTTC.

In its sample, this clonotype was seen a few times. This sequence joins TRBV15 and TRBJ2-2; TRBD1 matches at 8 bases. The CDR3 has 16 residues. V lost 0 bases to trimming and J lost 4 bases; unmatched junction nucleotides: 4. Germline loops: CDR1 LNHNV, CDR2 YYDKDF (reference sequence). This chain's CDR3 is CATSREQTGGTGELFF. CDR3 sequence (DNA): TGTGCCACCAGCAGAGAACAAACAGGGGGCACCGGGGAGCTGTTTTTT.

The sample holds a few counts of this clonotype. The V call is TRBV24-1, the J call TRBJ2-3, with 8 bases lining up with TRBD2. This CDR3 region has 14 residues. The germline gives CDR1 KGHDR, CDR2 SFDVKD. The J segment lost 6 bases and the V segment lost 4 bases, leaving 5 bases of the junction unmatched. DNA for the CDR3: TGTGCCACCAGTGAGACGGGGGGGCTGGATACGCAGTATTTT. Its translation: CATSETGGLDTQYF.

The V and J genes are TRBV12-3 or TRBV12-4 and TRBJ2-4, with D perhaps TRBD1 (6 bases). The CDR3 has 13 residues. V dropped 5 bases and J dropped 6 bases, with 11 bases sitting between them. The CDR3 protein is CASSSRDTNIQYF. The CDR3 DNA follows: TGTGCCAGCAGTAGCCGGGACACAAACATTCAGTACTTC.

This clonotype was counted ten times or more. The chain couples TRBV29-1 to TRBJ2-3; 8 bases agree with TRBD1. There are 16 residues in the CDR3. Germline loops: CDR1 SQVTM, CDR2 ANQGSEA. The ends lost 4 bases at V and 1 base at J; junction bases unmatched: 10. The CDR3 nucleotides read TGCAGCGTTGCCCGGACAGGGACCTCAGGCACAGATACGCAGTATTTT. Translation gives CSVARTGTSGTDTQYF.

V usage is TRBV19 and J usage is TRBJ1-1; unclear D gene. This CDR3 contains 14 residues. The germline V gene encodes CDR1 LNHDA and CDR2 SQIVND (reference sequence). V was shortened by 9 bases and J by 5 bases, with 19 bases between the two germline ends. CDR3 residues: CASALQGRETEAFF. DNA of the CDR3: TGTGCCAGCGCATTGCAAGGAAGGGAGACTGAAGCTTTCTTT.

The V gene is TRBV11-2, the J gene TRBJ1-1, with D possibly TRBD1 on 6 matching bases. The CDR3 consists of 13 residues. Germline V gene data show CDR1 as SGHAT and CDR2 as FQNNGV. V lost 5 bases and J lost 1, with 8 bases in between. The CDR3 is CASSMTGNTEAFF. CDR3 nucleotides: TGTGCCAGCAGCATGACAGGGAACACTGAAGCTTTCTTT.

There are a few counts of this clonotype. V usage is TRBV29-1 and J usage is TRBJ2-5; D uncertain. V lost 4 bases, J lost 0 bases, and 9 bases lay in between. In germline, CDR1 is SQVTM, CDR2 ANQGSEA. The CDR3 is 13 amino acids. In nucleotides, the CDR3 is TGCAGCGTTGTCAACCAGTACCAAGAGACCCAGTACTTC. Translating gives CSVVNQYQETQYF.